These 4 T cell receptor beta chains share one sample of origin, sequenced in a study of blood T cells in healthy people across ages. A second PCR, run for roughly 6 to 11 cycles, used a sample-barcoded 5' primer plus a J-beta primer mix. TCRdb re-analysed the 5' RACE reads in MiXCR, keeping a single row per CDR3 protein. Of approximately 1,000,000 distinct CDR3 sequences detected, 45% appear once; the ten largest clones hold about 20%. The sequencing sample was made of blood. These receptors were collected from an older woman in good health.

The rearrangement uses TRBV20-1 and TRBJ1-1, with D uncertain. The V end lost 2 bases, the J end lost 1 base, and 2 bases lay between the germline ends. The CDR3 totals 11 residues. Looked up from germline, CDR1 is DFQATT and CDR2 is SNEGSKA (reference sequence). In DNA, the CDR3 is TGCAGTGCTAGACAGAACACTGAAGCTTTCTTT. It codes for CSARQNTEAFF.

CDR3 in amino acids: CATSDRGQSRDEQFF. In DNA, the CDR3 is TGTGCCACCAGTGACCGGGGACAGTCGAGGGATGAGCAGTTCTTC. This chain joins TRBV24-1 and TRBJ2-1; 7 bases agree with TRBD1. CDR3 length: 15 residues. V trimming: 4 bases; J trimming: 8 bases; junction bases outside the gene matches: 10. Germline V lookup: CDR1 KGHDR, CDR2 SFDVKD.

The chain employs TRBV11-2 and TRBJ2-1; perhaps TRBD1 as D (6 bases). The germline V gene encodes CDR1 SGHAT and CDR2 FQNNGV. The V gene lost 4 bases and the J gene lost 4 bases, with 14 bases spanning the gap. The CDR3 loop spans 15 amino acids. The CDR3 spells CASSWGRFDYNEQFF. The CDR3 nucleotides read TGTGCCAGCAGCTGGGGGCGGTTCGATTACAATGAGCAGTTCTTC.

The CDR3 DNA reads TGCAGTGCTGGAGGGACTTTTAGCAATCAGCCCCAGCATTTT. Translating gives CSAGGTFSNQPQHF. The V call is TRBV20-1, the J call TRBJ1-5, with D possibly TRBD1 on 5 matching bases. Trimming left V 5 bases short and J 0 bases short, with 11 bases between. CDR1 DFQATT and CDR2 SNEGSKA come from the germline V gene (reference sequence). The CDR3 has 14 amino acids.